This T cell receptor beta chain was captured by sequencing in a study of cytomegalovirus exposure and HLA in healthy donors. Study-wide results and caveats: Further analysis, carried out later, found HLA-associated TCR beta chains more clonally expanded than equally common other chains.

Trimming removed 5 bases from V and 7 bases from J, with 11 bases in between. Germline CDR1 MNHEY, CDR2 SMNVEV (reference sequence). The CDR3 consists of 13 residues. Regarding this clone: Its specificity is not known.

PCR used 60 Vbeta primers and 13 Jbeta primers. Here immunoSEQ multiplex PCR was the method, and the copy in TCRdb shows in-frame clones only, minus some. The sample yields fewer than 150,000 clones, 77% seen once. Sample: PBMCs. This clonotype was obtained from a human donor in good health. V is TRBV27 and J is TRBJ2-2, with D possibly being TRBD2 (6 bases). The CDR3 is CASSPLAVGELFF. CDR3 DNA: TGTGCCAGCAGTCCATTAGCGGTCGGGGAGCTGTTTTTT.